The 24 T cell receptor beta chains in this list originate from one sample, sequenced in a study of cytomegalovirus exposure and HLA in healthy donors. The PCR had 60 Vbeta and 13 Jbeta primers. Sequenced by immunoSEQ multiplex PCR; TCRdb stores in-frame clones only, minus some. The table includes some 150,000 clones, around 79% detected once. Sequenced input: PBMCs. The receptor set was obtained from a male donor in good health and CMV-seronegative.

This clone occurred once. The V and J genes are TRBV12-5 and TRBJ1-1; no reliable D call. The CDR3 loop spans 13 amino acids. Trimming shortened V by 0 bases and J by 7 bases, and 9 bases separated the two germline ends. CDR1 is LGHNT and CDR2 is FRNRAP in the germline V gene. CDR3 DNA: TGTGCTAGTGGTTTGGTACGGTGGAGTGAAGCTTTCTTT. Protein: CASGLVRWSEAFF.

On this clone: One junction end disagrees with the germline gene, perhaps due to a read error. The V call is TRBV7-9, the J call TRBJ1-2; 8 bases map to TRBD1. Per germline, CDR1 SEHNR and CDR2 FQNEAQ (reference sequence). The CDR3 contains 13 residues. This chain's CDR3 is CSSSSQGVYGYTF. CDR3 nucleotide sequence: TGTTCCAGCAGCTCACAGGGGGTCTATGGCTACACCTTC.

The V gene is TRBV15, the J gene TRBJ2-7; 11 bases align to TRBD1. V was clipped by 9 bases and J by 3 bases; unmatched bases: 4. The CDR3 is 13 amino acids. The germline CDR1 and CDR2 sequences are LNHNV and YYDKDF (reference sequence). CDR3 sequence reads: CATTDRGHYEQYF. CDR3 DNA: TGTGCCACTACGGACAGGGGGCACTACGAGCAGTACTTC.

The V call is TRBV18, the J call TRBJ2-3, with D possibly TRBD1 on 5 matching bases. Germline V gene sequence: CDR1 KGHSH, CDR2 LQKENI. This CDR3 has 18 residues. V lost 0 bases and J 2 bases, leaving 18 bases between the germline ends. The CDR3 spells CASSPPRTTWQYTDTQYF. CDR3 in DNA: TGTGCCAGCTCACCACCGAGGACAACCTGGCAGTACACAGATACGCAGTATTTT.

The chain has TRBV18 and TRBJ2-2; no reliable D call. Trimming shortened V by 2 bases and J by 9 bases, and 16 bases separated the two germline ends. The CDR3 loop spans 15 amino acids. Germline CDR1 reads KGHSH; CDR2 reads LQKENI. The DNA for the CDR3 is TGTGCCAGCTCACCATTCGGCGGAAAGCACCGGGAGCTGTTTTTT. Protein product: CASSPFGGKHRELFF.

This clone occurred a few times. This chain links TRBV5-4 with TRBJ2-7; D perhaps matches TRBD2 (5 bases). The CDR3 extends over 14 amino acids. The V end was cut by 4 bases, the J end by 5 bases, with 16 bases between. Per the germline V gene, CDR1 is SGHNT and CDR2 is YYREEE (reference sequence). The CDR3 sequence: CASSQERAAHEQYF. The DNA of the CDR3 is TGTGCCAGCAGCCAGGAGAGGGCCGCCCACGAGCAGTACTTC.

CDR3 in amino acids: CASSYLAESTDTQYF. In DNA, the CDR3 is TGTGCCAGCAGCTACCTAGCGGAGAGCACAGATACGCAGTATTTT. This sequence joins TRBV14 and TRBJ2-3; 7 bases match TRBD2. The CDR3 loop spans 15 amino acids. V dropped 5 bases and J dropped 0; count of bases not matched to a gene: 5. CDR1 is SGHDN and CDR2 is FVKESK in the germline V gene.

The genes are TRBV11-3 and TRBJ2-2; 8 nucleotides match TRBD1. CDR1 SGHNT and CDR2 YENEEA come from the germline V gene. J was trimmed by 4 bases and V by 5 bases; bases with no gene match: 3. The CDR3 length is 14 residues. The CDR3: CASSLQGGTGELFF. The CDR3 region has the DNA TGTGCCAGCAGCCTACAGGGGGGCACCGGGGAGCTGTTTTTT. The variable domain in full, with the rest retrieved from reference TRBV11-3 and TRBJ2-2, is EAGVVQSPRYKIIEKKQPVAFWCNPISGHNTLYWYLQNLGQGPELLIRYENEEAVDDSQLPKDRFSAERLKGVDSTLKIQPAELGDSAVYLCASSLQGGTGELFFGEGSRLTVL.

The chain carries TRBV18 and TRBJ1-1, with 8 bases identical to TRBD1. Germline CDR1 KGHSH, CDR2 LQKENI. V lost 6 bases to trimming and J lost 1 base; unmatched junction nucleotides: 10. The CDR3 contains 16 residues. In nucleotides, the CDR3 is TGTGCCAGCTCTATGCAGGGGGCTGTCCCGAACACTGAAGCTTTCTTT. As protein: CASSMQGAVPNTEAFF. Drawing the rest from reference TRBV18 and TRBJ1-1, the complete variable domain is NAGVMQNPRHLVRRRGQEARLRCSPMKGHSHVYWYRQLPEEGLKFMVYLQKENIIDESGMPKERFSAEFPKEGPSILRIQQVVRGDSAAYFCASSMQGAVPNTEAFFGQGTRLTVV.

The chain combines TRBV27 with TRBJ2-7, with D possibly being TRBD2 (5 bases). This CDR3 is built from 17 residues. The V gene's germline CDR1 is MNHEY and CDR2 SMNVEV (reference sequence). Trimming cost V 5 bases and J 5 bases, with 25 bases left between them. The DNA of the CDR3 is TGTGCCAGCAGTCCTAACACCCCGGGATCCTATCGCCACGAGCAGTACTTC. Translated, it gives CASSPNTPGSYRHEQYF.

This sequence joins TRBV2 and TRBJ2-3; 7 bases align to TRBD1. In germline, CDR1 is SNHLY, CDR2 FYNNEI. CDR3 length: 15 amino acids. Trimming cost V 6 bases and J 0 bases; bases outside gene matches: 6. CDR3 coding DNA: TGTGCCAGCAGGGCACCGGGACAGAGCACAGATACGCAGTATTTT. It yields the protein CASRAPGQSTDTQYF. Based on the CDR3 plus reference TRBV2 and TRBJ2-3, the full variable domain is EPEVTQTPSHQVTQMGQEVILRCVPISNHLYFYWYRQILGQKVEFLVSFYNNEISEKSEIFDDQFSVERPDGSNFTLKIRSTKLEDSAMYFCASRAPGQSTDTQYFGPGTRLTVL.

This chain joins TRBV14 and TRBJ2-2; 7 bases line up with TRBD1. Germline CDR1 is SGHDN and CDR2 is FVKESK. This CDR3 spans 13 amino acids. V was clipped by 8 bases and J by 8 bases; unmatched bases: 8. The CDR3 DNA reads as TGTGCCAGCCAGGACAGGATTAAGGGGGAGCTGTTTTTT. Protein product: CASQDRIKGELFF.

CDR3 coding DNA: TGCGCCAGCAGCTTTGGCCAGGGCACCTACGAGCAGTACTTC. Translated: CASSFGQGTYEQYF. V and J are TRBV5-1 and TRBJ2-5; D might be TRBD1 (5 bases). Matching the DNA end better, TRBJ2-7 makes the J call doubtful. Germline CDR1 is SGHRS and CDR2 is YFSETQ. The CDR3 covers 14 residues.

The chain links TRBV9 to TRBJ1-2; 8 bases fit TRBD1. Germline lookup yields CDR1 SGDLS and CDR2 YYNGEE. This CDR3 contains 16 residues. Unmatched junction bases numbered 15, after V lost 7 bases and J lost 4 bases. The DNA for the CDR3 is TGTGCCAGCGCCCGACAGGGGCCCAGTGGAGGCTATGGCTACACCTTC. Translation gives CASARQGPSGGYGYTF.

The chain joins TRBV5-8 to TRBJ1-1, with 8 bases fitting TRBD1. From germline, CDR1 is SGHTS and CDR2 YDEGEE. The ends lost 0 bases at V and 0 bases at J; junction bases unmatched: 4. The CDR3 is 16 residues long. CDR3 region: CASSLAGQAMNTEAFF. CDR3 DNA sequence: TGTGCCAGCAGCTTGGCGGGACAGGCGATGAACACTGAAGCTTTCTTT. Variable domain in full (rest from reference TRBV5-8 and TRBJ1-1): EAGVTQSPTHLIKTRGQQATLRCSPISGHTSVYWYQQALGLGLQFLLWYDEGEERNRGNFPPRFSGRQFPNYSSELNVNALELEDSALYLCASSLAGQAMNTEAFFGQGTRLTVV.

The chain couples TRBV19 to TRBJ1-5; 8 bases match TRBD1. Trimming took 4 bases from V and 0 from J; bases not matched to a gene: 8. This CDR3 comprises 17 residues. CDR1 and CDR2 from the germline V gene are LNHDA and SQIVND (reference sequence). The CDR3: CASSRWLGTGSNQPQHF. For the CDR3, the DNA is TGTGCCAGTAGTAGGTGGTTGGGGACAGGTAGCAATCAGCCCCAGCATTTT.

The CDR3 nucleotides are TGTGCCAGCTCACCGACACGCAGCCCACTTGAAGCTTTCTTT. It is translated as CASSPTRSPLEAFF. This rearrangement joins TRBV18 to TRBJ1-1; D gene ambiguous. V lost 3 bases, J lost 7 bases, and 15 bases lay in between. The CDR3 sequence is 14 residues long. Germline assignment: CDR1 KGHSH and CDR2 LQKENI.

This rearrangement joins TRBV6-1 to TRBJ2-1; TRBD1 agrees at 8 bases. This CDR3 contains 15 residues. CDR1 is MNHNS and CDR2 is SASEGT in the germline V gene. V was pared by 6 bases and J by 2 bases, with 6 bases of the junction left unmatched. CDR3 in amino acids: CASRNQGAAYNEQFF. The DNA of the CDR3 is TGTGCCAGCAGGAACCAGGGGGCGGCCTACAATGAGCAGTTCTTC.

The gene calls are TRBV6-5 and TRBJ1-1; D call uncertain. CDR3 length: 15 residues. Trimming removed 5 bases from V and 1 base from J, with 14 bases in between. Germline lookup yields CDR1 MNHEY and CDR2 SVGAGI. CDR3: CASSNPGSGNTEAFF. The CDR3 DNA follows: TGTGCCAGCAGTAACCCGGGGTCTGGGAACACTGAAGCTTTCTTT.

This clone appeared a single time. V is TRBV6-1 and J is TRBJ1-5, with D maybe TRBD1 (5 bases). This CDR3 contains 15 residues. Germline CDR1 is MNHNS and CDR2 is SASEGT. Deletions cut 0 bases from V and 6 bases from J, with 12 bases between. The CDR3 nucleotides read TGTGCCAGCAGTGAAGCGGGGGGTAGCGTTCAGCCCCAGCATTTT. This sequence encodes CASSEAGGSVQPQHF.

J is TRBJ1-2 and V is TRBV9; D not certain. Germline-derived CDR1 and CDR2 are SGDLS and YYNGEE. This CDR3 contains 14 residues. V dropped 0 bases and J dropped 8 bases, with 14 bases sitting between them. The DNA of the CDR3 is TGTGCCAGCAGCGTAGAGGGAGGCACGGGGGGCTACACCTTC. It specifies CASSVEGGTGGYTF.

The V call is TRBV5-1, the J call TRBJ1-1; D uncertain. The germline V gene encodes CDR1 SGHRS and CDR2 YFSETQ. Trimming took 2 bases from V and 2 from J, leaving 10 bases between them. The CDR3 runs to 14 residues. For the CDR3, the DNA is TGCGCCAGCAGCTTTGTCGGGAGAAACACTGAAGCTTTCTTT. Amino acids: CASSFVGRNTEAFF.

The J gene is TRBJ2-1, the V gene TRBV9; 9 nucleotides align to TRBD2. With V trimmed by 2 bases and J by 10 bases, 10 bases remained unmatched. There are 15 residues in the CDR3. CDR1 and CDR2 (germline): SGDLS, YYNGEE. The CDR3 loop reads CASSVPGSAGGEQFF. CDR3 bases: TGTGCCAGCAGCGTGCCGGGTAGCGCGGGAGGGGAGCAGTTCTTC.

In nucleotides, the CDR3 is TGCGCCAGCAGACCATACAGGGATCGTGGCTACACCTTC. This encodes CASRPYRDRGYTF. V gene TRBV5-1 combines with J gene TRBJ1-2; the D gene is possibly TRBD1 (6 bases). The CDR3 contains 13 residues. Trimming pared 5 bases from V and 7 bases from J, leaving 15 bases between. Germline CDR1 is SGHRS and CDR2 is YFSETQ.